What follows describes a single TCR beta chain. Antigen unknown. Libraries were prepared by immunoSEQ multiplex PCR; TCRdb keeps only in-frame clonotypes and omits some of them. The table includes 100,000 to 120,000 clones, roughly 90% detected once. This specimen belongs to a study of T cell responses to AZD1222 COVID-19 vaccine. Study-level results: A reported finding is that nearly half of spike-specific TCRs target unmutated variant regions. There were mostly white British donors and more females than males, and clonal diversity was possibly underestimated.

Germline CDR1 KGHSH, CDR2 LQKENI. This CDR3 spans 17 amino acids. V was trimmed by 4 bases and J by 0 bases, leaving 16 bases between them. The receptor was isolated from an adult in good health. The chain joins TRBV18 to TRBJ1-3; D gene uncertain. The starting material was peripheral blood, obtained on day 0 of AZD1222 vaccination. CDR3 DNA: TGTGCCAGCTCACTACTATCTACTCAAGACTCTGGAAACACCATATATTTT. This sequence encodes CASSLLSTQDSGNTIYF.